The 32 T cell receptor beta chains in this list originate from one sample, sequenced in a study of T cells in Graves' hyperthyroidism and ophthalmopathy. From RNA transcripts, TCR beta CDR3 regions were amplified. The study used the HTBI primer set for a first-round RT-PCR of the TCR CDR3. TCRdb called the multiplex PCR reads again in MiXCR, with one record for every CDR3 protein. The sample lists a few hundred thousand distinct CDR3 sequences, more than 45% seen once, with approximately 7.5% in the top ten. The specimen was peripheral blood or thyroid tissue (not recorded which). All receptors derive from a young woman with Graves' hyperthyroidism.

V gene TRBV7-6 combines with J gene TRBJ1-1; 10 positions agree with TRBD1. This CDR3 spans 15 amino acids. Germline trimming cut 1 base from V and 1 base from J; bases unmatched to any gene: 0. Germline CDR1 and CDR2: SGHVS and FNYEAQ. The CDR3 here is CASSLGQGANTEAFF. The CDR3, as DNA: TGTGCCAGCAGCTTAGGACAGGGGGCGAACACTGAAGCTTTCTTT.

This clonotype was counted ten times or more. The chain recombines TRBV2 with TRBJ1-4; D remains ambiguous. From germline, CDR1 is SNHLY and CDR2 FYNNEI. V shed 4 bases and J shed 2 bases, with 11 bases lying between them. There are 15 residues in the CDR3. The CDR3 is CASSVKSVTNEKLFF. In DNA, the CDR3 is TGTGCCAGCAGTGTGAAGTCAGTCACTAATGAAAAACTGTTTTTT. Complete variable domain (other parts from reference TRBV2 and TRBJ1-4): EPEVTQTPSHQVTQMGQEVILRCVPISNHLYFYWYRQILGQKVEFLVSFYNNEISEKSEIFDDQFSVERPDGSNFTLKIRSTKLEDSAMYFCASSVKSVTNEKLFFGSGTQLSVL.

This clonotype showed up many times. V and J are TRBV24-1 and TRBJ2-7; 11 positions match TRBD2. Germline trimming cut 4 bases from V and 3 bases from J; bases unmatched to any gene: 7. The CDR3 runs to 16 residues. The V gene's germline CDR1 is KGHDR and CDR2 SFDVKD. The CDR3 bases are TGTGCCACCAGTGACGGGACTAGCGGAGGAATCTACGAGCAGTACTTC. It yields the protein CATSDGTSGGIYEQYF.

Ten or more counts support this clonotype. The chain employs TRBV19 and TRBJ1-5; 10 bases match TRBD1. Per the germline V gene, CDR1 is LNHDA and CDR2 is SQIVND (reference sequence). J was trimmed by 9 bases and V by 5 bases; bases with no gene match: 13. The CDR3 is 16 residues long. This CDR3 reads CASSDPGQGQIRPQHF. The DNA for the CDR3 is TGTGCCAGTAGTGATCCGGGACAGGGGCAAATCAGGCCCCAGCATTTT.

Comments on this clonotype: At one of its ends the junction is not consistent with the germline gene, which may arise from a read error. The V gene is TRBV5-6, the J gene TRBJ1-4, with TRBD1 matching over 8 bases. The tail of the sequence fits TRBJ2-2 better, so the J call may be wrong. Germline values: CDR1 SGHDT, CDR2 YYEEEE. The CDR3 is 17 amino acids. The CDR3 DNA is TGTGCCCGCAGCTTGGCCAGACAGGGGCTGGGGGCCGGGGAGCTGTTTTTT. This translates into CARSLARQGLGAGELFF.

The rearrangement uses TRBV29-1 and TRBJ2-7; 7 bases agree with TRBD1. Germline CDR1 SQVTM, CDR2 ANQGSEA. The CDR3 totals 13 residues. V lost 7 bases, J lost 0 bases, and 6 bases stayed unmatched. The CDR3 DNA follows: TGCAGCGATACGACAGGGACCTCCTACGAGCAGTACTTC. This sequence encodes CSDTTGTSYEQYF.

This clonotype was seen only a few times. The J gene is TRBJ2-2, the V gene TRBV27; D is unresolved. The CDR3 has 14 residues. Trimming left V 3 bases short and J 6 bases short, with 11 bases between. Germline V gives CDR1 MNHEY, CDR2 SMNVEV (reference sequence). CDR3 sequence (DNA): TGTGCCAGCAGTTTGGCGGCAGCCGCCGGGGAGCTGTTTTTT. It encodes CASSLAAAAGELFF.

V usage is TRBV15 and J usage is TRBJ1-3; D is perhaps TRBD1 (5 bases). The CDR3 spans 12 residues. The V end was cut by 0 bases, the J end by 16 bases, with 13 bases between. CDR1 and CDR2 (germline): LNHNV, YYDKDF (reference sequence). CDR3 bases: TGTGCCACCAGCAGAGAAGTAGGGGCTGTGTATTTT. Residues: CATSREVGAVYF.

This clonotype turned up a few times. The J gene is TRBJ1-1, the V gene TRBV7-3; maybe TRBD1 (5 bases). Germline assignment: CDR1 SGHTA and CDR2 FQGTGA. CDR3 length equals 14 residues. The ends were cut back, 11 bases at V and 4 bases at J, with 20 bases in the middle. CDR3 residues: CAWTPWGGGTEAFF. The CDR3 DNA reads TGTGCCTGGACCCCCTGGGGGGGTGGCACTGAAGCTTTCTTT.

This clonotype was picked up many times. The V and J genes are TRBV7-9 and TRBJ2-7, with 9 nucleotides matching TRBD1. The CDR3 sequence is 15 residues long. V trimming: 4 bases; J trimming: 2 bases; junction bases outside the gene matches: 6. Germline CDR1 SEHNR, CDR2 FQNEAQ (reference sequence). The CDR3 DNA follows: TGTGCCAGCAGCTCCCGGGACAGGGCTACCTACGAGCAGTACTTC. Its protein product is CASSSRDRATYEQYF.

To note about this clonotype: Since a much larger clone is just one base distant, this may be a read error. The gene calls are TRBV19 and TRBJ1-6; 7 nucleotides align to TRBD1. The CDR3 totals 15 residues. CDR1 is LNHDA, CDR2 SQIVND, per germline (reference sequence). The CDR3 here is CAGSIRDSYNSPLHF. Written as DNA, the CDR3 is TGTGCCGGTAGTATACGGGACAGCTATAATTCACCCCTCCACTTT.

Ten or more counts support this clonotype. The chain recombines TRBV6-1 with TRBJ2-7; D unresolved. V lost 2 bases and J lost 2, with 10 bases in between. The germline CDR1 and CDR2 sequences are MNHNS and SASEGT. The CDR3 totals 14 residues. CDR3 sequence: CASSESQATYEQYF. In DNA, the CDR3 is TGTGCCAGCAGTGAAAGCCAGGCCACCTACGAGCAGTACTTC.

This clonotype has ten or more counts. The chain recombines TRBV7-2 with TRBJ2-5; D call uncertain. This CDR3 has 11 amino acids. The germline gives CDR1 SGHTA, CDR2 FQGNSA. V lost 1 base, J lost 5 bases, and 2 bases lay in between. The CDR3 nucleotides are TGTGCCAGCAGCTTAGTGGAGACCCAGTACTTC. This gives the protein CASSLVETQYF. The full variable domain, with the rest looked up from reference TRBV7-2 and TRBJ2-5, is GAGVSQSPSNKVTEKGKDVELRCDPISGHTALYWYRQSLGQGLEFLIYFQGNSAPDKSGLPSDRFSAERTGGSVSTLTIQRTQQEDSAVYLCASSLVETQYFGPGTRLLVL.

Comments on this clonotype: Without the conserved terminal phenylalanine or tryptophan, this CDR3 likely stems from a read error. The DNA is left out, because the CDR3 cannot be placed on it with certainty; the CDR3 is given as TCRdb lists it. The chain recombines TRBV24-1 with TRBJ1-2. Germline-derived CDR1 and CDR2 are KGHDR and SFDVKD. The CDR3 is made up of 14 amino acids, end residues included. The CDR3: CATSAEHLGYGHTL.

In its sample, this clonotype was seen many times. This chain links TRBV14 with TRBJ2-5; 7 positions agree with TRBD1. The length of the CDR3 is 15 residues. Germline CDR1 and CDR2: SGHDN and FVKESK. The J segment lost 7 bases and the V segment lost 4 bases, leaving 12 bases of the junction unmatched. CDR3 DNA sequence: TGTGCCAGCAGCCTCCGGACAGGTTCGCAGGGGACCCAGTACTTC. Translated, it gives CASSLRTGSQGTQYF.

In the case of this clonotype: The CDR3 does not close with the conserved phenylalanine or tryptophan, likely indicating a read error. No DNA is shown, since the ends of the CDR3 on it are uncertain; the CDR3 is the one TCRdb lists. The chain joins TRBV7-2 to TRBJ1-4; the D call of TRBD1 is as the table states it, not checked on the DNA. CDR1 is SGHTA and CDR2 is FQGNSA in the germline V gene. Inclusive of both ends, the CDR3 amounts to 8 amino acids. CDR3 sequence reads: CASSLQGY.

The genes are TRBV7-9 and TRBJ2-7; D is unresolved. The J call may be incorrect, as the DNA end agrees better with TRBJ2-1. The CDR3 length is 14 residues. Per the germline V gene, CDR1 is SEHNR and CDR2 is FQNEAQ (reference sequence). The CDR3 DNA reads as TGTGCCAGCAGCGGGAAAAGCTCCTACAATGAGCAGTTCTTC. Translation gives CASSGKSSYNEQFF.

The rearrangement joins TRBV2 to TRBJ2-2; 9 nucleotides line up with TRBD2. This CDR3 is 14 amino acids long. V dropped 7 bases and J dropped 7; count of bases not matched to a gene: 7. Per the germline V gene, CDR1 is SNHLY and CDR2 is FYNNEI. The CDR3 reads CASIAGAFGGELFF. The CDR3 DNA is TGTGCCAGCATAGCGGGAGCATTTGGCGGGGAGCTGTTTTTT.

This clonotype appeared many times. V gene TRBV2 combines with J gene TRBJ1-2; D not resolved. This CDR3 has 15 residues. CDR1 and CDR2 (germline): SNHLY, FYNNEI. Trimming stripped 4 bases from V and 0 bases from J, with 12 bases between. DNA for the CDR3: TGTGCCAGCAGTGTAAGGGTGGGAACTAACTATGGCTACACCTTC. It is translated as CASSVRVGTNYGYTF.

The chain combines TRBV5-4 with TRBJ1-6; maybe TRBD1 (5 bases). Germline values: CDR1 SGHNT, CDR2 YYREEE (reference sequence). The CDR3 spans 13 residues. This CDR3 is CARKTWQGSPLHF. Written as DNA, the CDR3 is TGTGCTAGAAAGACTTGGCAGGGTTCACCCCTCCACTTT.

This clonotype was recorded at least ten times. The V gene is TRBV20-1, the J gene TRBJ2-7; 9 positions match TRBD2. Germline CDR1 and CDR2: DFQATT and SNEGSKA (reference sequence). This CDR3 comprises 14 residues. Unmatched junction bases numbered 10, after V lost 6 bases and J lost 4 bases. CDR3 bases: TGCAGTGCCACCGGGACTAGCTCGGCTTACGAGCAGTACTTC. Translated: CSATGTSSAYEQYF.

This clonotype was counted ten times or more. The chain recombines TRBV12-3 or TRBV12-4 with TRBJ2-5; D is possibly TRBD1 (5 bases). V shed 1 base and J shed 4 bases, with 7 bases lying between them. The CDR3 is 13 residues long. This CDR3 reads CASSLVQGETQYF. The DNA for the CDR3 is TGTGCCAGCAGTTTAGTTCAGGGAGAGACCCAGTACTTC.

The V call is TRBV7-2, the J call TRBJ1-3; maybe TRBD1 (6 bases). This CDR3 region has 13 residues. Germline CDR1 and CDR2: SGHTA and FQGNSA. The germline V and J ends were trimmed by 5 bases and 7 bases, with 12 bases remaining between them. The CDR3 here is CASSPDSMNTIYF. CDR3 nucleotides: TGTGCCAGCAGCCCGGACAGCATGAACACCATATATTTT.

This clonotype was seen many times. The CDR3 protein is CASMRQVLMNTEAFF. The CDR3 coding sequence is TGTGCCAGCATGCGACAGGTATTAATGAACACTGAAGCTTTCTTT. The rearrangement uses TRBV2 and TRBJ1-1; TRBD1 might be the D (6 bases). Germline CDR1 reads SNHLY; CDR2 reads FYNNEI. Trimming removed 7 bases at V and 0 bases at J, with 15 bases between. This CDR3 comprises 15 residues.

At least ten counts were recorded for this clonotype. The CDR3 sequence is CSARWGSGYSYEQYF. The DNA of the CDR3 is TGCAGTGCTAGGTGGGGAAGCGGGTACTCCTACGAGCAGTACTTC. The V call is TRBV20-1, the J call TRBJ2-7, with D perhaps matching TRBD2 (6 bases). CDR3 length: 15 residues. V lost 3 bases, J lost 0 bases, and 15 bases lay in between. Germline CDR1 and CDR2: DFQATT and SNEGSKA (reference sequence).

The CDR3 DNA reads as TGCAGCTTACCAGGGATCTCTGGAAACACCATATATTTT. It translates to CSLPGISGNTIYF. The V and J genes are TRBV29-1 and TRBJ1-3; TRBD1 might be the D (5 bases). This CDR3 contains 13 residues. The V gene lost 8 bases and the J gene lost 0 bases, with 11 bases spanning the gap. From germline, CDR1 is SQVTM and CDR2 ANQGSEA. The full variable domain, rest sourced from reference TRBV29-1 and TRBJ1-3, is SAVISQKPSRDICQRGTSLTIQCQVDSQVTMMFWYRQQPGQSLTLIATANQGSEATYESGFVIDKFPISRPNLTFSTLTVSNMSPEDSSIYLCSLPGISGNTIYFGEGSWLTVV.

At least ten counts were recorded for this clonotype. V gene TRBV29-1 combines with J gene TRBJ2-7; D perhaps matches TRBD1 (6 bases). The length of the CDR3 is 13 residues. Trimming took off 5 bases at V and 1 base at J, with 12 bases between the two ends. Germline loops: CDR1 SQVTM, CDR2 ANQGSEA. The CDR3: CSVRSDRSYEQYF. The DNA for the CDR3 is TGCAGCGTTCGCTCTGACAGGTCCTACGAGCAGTACTTC.

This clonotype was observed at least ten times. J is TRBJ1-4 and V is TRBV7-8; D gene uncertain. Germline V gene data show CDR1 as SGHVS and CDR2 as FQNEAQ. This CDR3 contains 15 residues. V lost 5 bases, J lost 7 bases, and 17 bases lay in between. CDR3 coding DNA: TGTGCCAGCAGCAAAGGTCGGACCTGGGGTGAAAAACTGTTTTTT. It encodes CASSKGRTWGEKLFF.

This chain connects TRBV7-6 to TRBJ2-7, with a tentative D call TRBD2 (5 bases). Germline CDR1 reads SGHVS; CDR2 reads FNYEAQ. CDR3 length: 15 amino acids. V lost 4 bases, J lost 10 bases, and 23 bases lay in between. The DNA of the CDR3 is TGTGCCAGCAGCTCACCACCGCCTAGCAGTCAATTCCAGTACTTC. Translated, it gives CASSSPPPSSQFQYF.

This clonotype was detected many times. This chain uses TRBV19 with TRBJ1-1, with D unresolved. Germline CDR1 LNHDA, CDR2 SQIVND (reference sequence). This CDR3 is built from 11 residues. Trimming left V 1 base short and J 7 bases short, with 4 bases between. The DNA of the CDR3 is TGTGCCAGTAGTATAGCGGTTGAAGCTTTCTTT. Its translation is CASSIAVEAFF. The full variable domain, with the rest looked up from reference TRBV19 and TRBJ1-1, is DGGITQSPKYLFRKEGQNVTLSCEQNLNHDAMYWYRQDPGQGLRLIYYSQIVNDFQKGDIAEGYSVSREKKESFPLTVTSAQKNPTAFYLCASSIAVEAFFGQGTRLTVV.

The CDR3 here is CASSYSTSGSGEQFF. In DNA form, the CDR3 reads TGTGCCAGCAGTTACTCGACTAGCGGGAGTGGTGAGCAGTTCTTC. This sequence joins TRBV6-6 and TRBJ2-5; 12 bases are a match to TRBD2. The end of the DNA fits TRBJ2-1 better, so the J call may be wrong. There are 15 residues in the CDR3. Germline V gene sequence: CDR1 MNHNY, CDR2 SVGAGI (reference sequence).

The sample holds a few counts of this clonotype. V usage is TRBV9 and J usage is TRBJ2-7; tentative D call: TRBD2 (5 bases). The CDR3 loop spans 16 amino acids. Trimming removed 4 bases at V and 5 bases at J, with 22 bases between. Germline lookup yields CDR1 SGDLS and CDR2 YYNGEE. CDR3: CASSPFTEESKNEQYF. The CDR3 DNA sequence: TGTGCCAGCAGCCCTTTCACGGAGGAGAGTAAAAACGAGCAGTACTTC.